Sequencing of this TCR beta chain was carried out in a study of OX40 agonist ivuxolimab in advanced cancers. Sequenced by immunoSEQ multiplex PCR; TCRdb stores in-frame clones only, minus some. Of roughly 13,000 clones listed, around 74% are singletons. Trimming removed 1 base at V and 4 bases at J, with 15 bases between. Germline assignment: CDR1 SGHRS and CDR2 YFSETQ. This CDR3 comprises 15 residues. This specimen was CD4+ or CD8+ T cells sorted from blood, taken in a trial of the OX40 agonist ivuxolimab. The chain combines TRBV5-1 with TRBJ2-7; D may be TRBD1 (6 bases). This TCR came from an adult with an advanced solid tumor such as melanoma, head and neck, liver or kidney cancer. CDR3 in amino acids: CASSLNMGHPYEQYF. The CDR3 region has the DNA TGCGCCAGCAGCTTGAATATGGGACACCCTTACGAGCAGTACTTC.